The T cell receptor beta chain under discussion was sequenced for a study of cytomegalovirus exposure and HLA in healthy donors. The PCR had 60 Vbeta and 13 Jbeta primers. Using immunoSEQ multiplex PCR, the repertoire was profiled, and TCRdb retains in-frame clones only, with some absent. Counted here are about 240,000 clones, roughly four fifths occurring once; the ten biggest clones make up 8%. As concerns this clone: What it recognizes is unknown.

Regarding the study as a whole: Within an earlier analysis, most TCR beta V segments proved productive either about 90% or about 30% of the time. Solely CMV serostatus was available to characterize immune exposure. One later analysis reportedly identified an Asian-associated ancestry cluster that showed fewer N-insertions than the roughly 670-donor mean.

Sequencing was done on a sample of PBMCs. This TCR was recovered from a woman between 55 and 75 years old in good health and CMV-seropositive.

CDR3 region: CAWIYRGQDTEAFF. CDR3 sequence (DNA): TGTGCCTGGATTTACAGGGGGCAGGACACTGAAGCTTTCTTT. The chain recombines TRBV30 with TRBJ1-1; 9 bases are a match to TRBD1. Germline V gene lookup returns CDR1 GTSNPN and CDR2 SVGIG (reference sequence). CDR3 length: 14 residues. J gave up 3 bases and V 4 bases, and 6 bases lay outside the gene matches. The full variable domain, with the rest looked up from reference TRBV30 and TRBJ1-1, is SQTIHQWPATLVQPVGSPLSLECTVEGTSNPNLYWYRQAAGRGLQLLFYSVGIGQISSEVPQNLSASRPQDRQFILSSKKLLLSDSGFYLCAWIYRGQDTEAFFGQGTRLTVV.